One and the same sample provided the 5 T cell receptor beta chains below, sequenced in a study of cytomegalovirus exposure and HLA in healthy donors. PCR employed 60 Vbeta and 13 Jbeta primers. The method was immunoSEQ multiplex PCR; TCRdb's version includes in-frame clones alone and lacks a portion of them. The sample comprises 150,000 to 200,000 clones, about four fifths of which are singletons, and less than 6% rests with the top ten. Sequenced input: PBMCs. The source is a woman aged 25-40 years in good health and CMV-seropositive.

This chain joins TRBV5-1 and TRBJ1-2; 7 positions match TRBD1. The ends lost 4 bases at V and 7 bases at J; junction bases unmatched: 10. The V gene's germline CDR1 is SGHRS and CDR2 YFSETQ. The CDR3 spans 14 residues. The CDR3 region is CASSTTYRGSGYTF. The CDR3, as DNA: TGCGCCAGCAGCACAACTTACAGGGGATCTGGCTACACCTTC.

CDR3 in DNA: TGTGCCAGCAGCCGACCGGGACTAGCGGGAAGCTCCTACAATGAGCAGTTCTTC. Protein: CASSRPGLAGSSYNEQFF. This sequence joins TRBV4-2 and TRBJ2-1; TRBD2 matches 13 bases. The CDR3 is 18 amino acids. Germline assignment: CDR1 LGHNA and CDR2 YNFKEQ. With V trimmed by 4 bases and J by 0 bases, 6 bases remained unmatched.

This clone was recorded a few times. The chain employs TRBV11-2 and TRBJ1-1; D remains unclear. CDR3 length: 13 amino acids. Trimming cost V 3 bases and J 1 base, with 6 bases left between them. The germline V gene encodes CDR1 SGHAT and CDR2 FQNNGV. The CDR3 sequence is CASSLGRNTEAFF. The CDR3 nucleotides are TGTGCCAGCAGCTTGGGCAGGAACACTGAAGCTTTCTTT.

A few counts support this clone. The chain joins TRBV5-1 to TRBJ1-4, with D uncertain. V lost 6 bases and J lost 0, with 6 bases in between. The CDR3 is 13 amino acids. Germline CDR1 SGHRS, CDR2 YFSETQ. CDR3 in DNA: TGCGCCAGCAAAAGAGCAACTAATGAAAAACTGTTTTTT. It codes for CASKRATNEKLFF.

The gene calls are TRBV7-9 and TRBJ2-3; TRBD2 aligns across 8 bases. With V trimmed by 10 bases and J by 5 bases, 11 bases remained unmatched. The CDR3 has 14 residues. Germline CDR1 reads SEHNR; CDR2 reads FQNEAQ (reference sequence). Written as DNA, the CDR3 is TGTGCCACCGCCAGCGGGGGTGCAGGAGATACGCAGTATTTT. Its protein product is CATASGGAGDTQYF.